What follows is one T cell receptor (beta chain) and its context. Its antigen remains unknown. TCRdb processed the reads anew with MiXCR; each CDR3 protein has one entry. This sample has about half a million distinct CDR3 sequences, with about two fifths found just once. This sample is part of a study of T cell repertoires in cytomegalovirus infection. Looked up from germline, CDR1 is MNHEY and CDR2 is SMNVEV (reference sequence). The V gene lost 8 bases and the J gene lost 2 bases, with 13 bases spanning the gap. CDR3 length: 14 amino acids. The rearrangement links TRBV27 to TRBJ2-1; perhaps D is TRBD1 or TRBD2 (5 bases each). This sample comprised cultured PBMCs, obtained from culture after CMV antigen stimulation. This clonotype originated in a human donor in good health (CMV status not recorded). Some clones in this sample may be carry-over from other donors' samples. CDR3 sequence reads: CASRLRGTYNEQFF. The DNA for the CDR3 is TGTGCCAGCCGGTTGAGGGGTACCTACAATGAGCAGTTCTTC.